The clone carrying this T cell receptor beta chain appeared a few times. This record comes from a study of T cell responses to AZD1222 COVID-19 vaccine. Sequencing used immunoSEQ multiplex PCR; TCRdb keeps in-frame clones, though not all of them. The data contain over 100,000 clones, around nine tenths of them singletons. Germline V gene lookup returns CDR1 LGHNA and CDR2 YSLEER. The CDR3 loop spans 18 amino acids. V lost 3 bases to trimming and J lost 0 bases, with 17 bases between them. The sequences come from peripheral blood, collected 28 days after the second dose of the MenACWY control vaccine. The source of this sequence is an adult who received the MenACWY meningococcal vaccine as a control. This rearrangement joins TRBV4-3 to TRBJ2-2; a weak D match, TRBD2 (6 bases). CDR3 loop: CASSQAPGTGANTGELFF. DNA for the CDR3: TGCGCCAGCAGCCAGGCTCCCGGGACGGGGGCGAACACCGGGGAGCTGTTTTTT.